Below are 24 T cell receptor beta chains sequenced from a single sample in a study of blood T cell repertoires in COVID-19. Sequencing used immunoSEQ multiplex PCR; TCRdb keeps in-frame clones, though not all of them. The table shows approximately 170,000 clones, with approximately 81% occurring only once. Sequenced input: PBMCs or T cells enriched from blood (not recorded which). Receptors were obtained from a woman in her forties or fifties who had recovered from COVID-19.

This chain connects TRBV4-3 to TRBJ1-1; D is uncertain. Germline CDR1 and CDR2: LGHNA and YSLEER. V lost 0 bases and J 4 bases, leaving 12 bases between the germline ends. CDR3 size: 15 residues. The CDR3 DNA reads TGCGCCAGCAGCCAAGATACGGGTCTGGGCACTGAAGCTTTCTTT. Amino acid sequence: CASSQDTGLGTEAFF.

The CDR3 nucleotides are TGTGCCAGCAGCCCCCGGACAGGGGGCGGGCAAGCCCAGCATTTT. This sequence encodes CASSPRTGGGQAQHF. The rearrangement links TRBV7-2 to TRBJ1-5; TRBD1 matches 11 bases. Germline V CDR1 and CDR2: SGHTA, FQGNSA. The CDR3 contains 15 residues. Losses at the gene ends were 5 bases for V and 11 bases for J; bases not matched to a gene: 11.

This chain links TRBV24-1 with TRBJ2-3; a possible D gene is TRBD2 (6 bases). The CDR3 is made up of 15 amino acids. V was trimmed by 1 base and J by 4 bases, leaving 11 bases between them. Germline V gene sequence: CDR1 KGHDR, CDR2 SFDVKD. CDR3 sequence: CATSDLRGGADTQYF. The CDR3, as DNA: TGTGCCACCAGTGATTTAAGGGGAGGAGCAGATACGCAGTATTTT.

The gene calls are TRBV7-8 and TRBJ2-1, with TRBD2 matching over 11 bases. Trimming took 7 bases from V and 4 from J; bases not matched to a gene: 9. Germline V gene data show CDR1 as SGHVS and CDR2 as FQNEAQ. The CDR3 spans 16 residues. For the CDR3, the DNA is TGTGCCAGCACCCCTAGCGGGGGGAATCGTTACAATGAGCAGTTCTTC. This translates into CASTPSGGNRYNEQFF. Full variable domain (missing parts from reference TRBV7-8 and TRBJ2-1): GAGVSQSPRYKVAKRGQDVALRCDPISGHVSLFWYQQALGQGPEFLTYFQNEAQLDKSGLPSDRFFAERPEGSVSTLKIQRTQQEDSAVYLCASTPSGGNRYNEQFFGPGTRLTVL.

The chain has TRBV2 and TRBJ1-1; possible D gene TRBD1, 6 bases. The V end lost 7 bases, the J end lost 4 bases, and 13 bases lay between the germline ends. CDR3 length: 13 amino acids. Germline values: CDR1 SNHLY, CDR2 FYNNEI. The CDR3 is CASKREGVTEAFF. The CDR3 region has the DNA TGTGCCAGCAAGAGGGAGGGGGTCACTGAAGCTTTCTTT.

The rearrangement joins TRBV7-8 to TRBJ1-1, with no clear D. Germline V gene lookup returns CDR1 SGHVS and CDR2 FQNEAQ. Trimming removed 3 bases at V and 1 base at J, with 6 bases between. The CDR3 spans 13 residues. The CDR3 DNA is TGTGCCAGCAGCTTTTTATCGAACACTGAAGCTTTCTTT. Translated: CASSFLSNTEAFF. The complete variable domain, with remaining parts taken from reference TRBV7-8 and TRBJ1-1, reads GAGVSQSPRYKVAKRGQDVALRCDPISGHVSLFWYQQALGQGPEFLTYFQNEAQLDKSGLPSDRFFAERPEGSVSTLKIQRTQQEDSAVYLCASSFLSNTEAFFGQGTRLTVV.

With regard to this clone: The sample has other DNA sequences that encode this CDR3 too. The chain is built from TRBV7-3 and TRBJ1-1; TRBD1 matches at 7 bases. The CDR3 sequence is 14 residues long. V shed 5 bases, J shed 0 bases, and the junction held 3 bases outside the gene matches. Germline V lookup: CDR1 SGHTA, CDR2 FQGTGA. The CDR3 DNA sequence: TGTGCCAGCAGCCCACAGGGGTTGAACACTGAAGCTTTCTTT. Translated, it gives CASSPQGLNTEAFF.

This rearrangement joins TRBV11-2 to TRBJ1-1; D is undetermined. The CDR3 is made up of 12 amino acids. With 5 bases removed from V and 4 bases from J, the gap between germline ends came to 8 bases. In germline, CDR1 is SGHAT, CDR2 FQNNGV. The CDR3 protein is CASSPAGTEAFF. The CDR3 DNA is TGTGCCAGCAGCCCAGCGGGCACTGAAGCTTTCTTT.

The gene calls are TRBV5-4 and TRBJ2-3; 10 bases are shared with TRBD2. Germline V gene data show CDR1 as SGHNT and CDR2 as YYREEE (reference sequence). V shed 0 bases, J shed 4 bases, and the junction held 5 bases outside the gene matches. CDR3 length: 16 amino acids. DNA for the CDR3: TGTGCCAGCAGCTTGGTTCTAGCGGGAGCGGCAGATACGCAGTATTTT. Translated, it gives CASSLVLAGAADTQYF.

This chain connects TRBV25-1 to TRBJ1-5; no clear D gene. The V gene's germline CDR1 is MGHDK and CDR2 SYGVNS. The CDR3 contains 11 residues. V gave up 10 bases and J gave up 5 bases, with 9 bases separating them. The CDR3 loop is CATGPYQPQHF. DNA of the CDR3: TGTGCCACAGGTCCCTATCAGCCCCAGCATTTT.

This chain uses TRBV4-2 with TRBJ2-4; 12 bases match TRBD2. J lost 6 bases, V lost 0 bases, and 3 bases had no gene match. This CDR3 comprises 16 residues. In germline, CDR1 is LGHNA, CDR2 YNFKEQ. The CDR3 region is CASSQDSSGGGNIQYF. Written as DNA, the CDR3 is TGTGCCAGCAGCCAAGATTCTAGCGGGGGGGGAAACATTCAGTACTTC.

This clone was counted a single time. Germline and junction disagree at one end, which may indicate a read error. The same CDR3 also results from other DNA sequences found in this sample. This sequence joins TRBV7-3 and TRBJ2-2, with a tentative D call TRBD2 (7 bases). Germline CDR1 reads SGHTA; CDR2 reads FQGTGA. This CDR3 is 16 amino acids long. The CDR3 reads CASSLGGGRNTGELFF. CDR3 bases: TGCGCCAGCAGCCTGGGGGGCGGGAGAAACACCGGGGAGCTGTTTTTT.

This sequence joins TRBV27 and TRBJ2-2, with a weak D call TRBD1 (6 bases). The CDR3 contains 16 residues. Trimming stripped 3 bases from V and 5 bases from J, with 16 bases between. Germline V gene lookup returns CDR1 MNHEY and CDR2 SMNVEV (reference sequence). The CDR3 loop is CASSFRGSLGTGELFF. The CDR3 nucleotides read TGTGCCAGCAGTTTTAGGGGGTCTTTGGGAACCGGGGAGCTGTTTTTT.

This clone turned up a few times. The chain joins TRBV7-2 to TRBJ1-1; 7 bases map to TRBD1. The trim removed 5 bases at V and 5 bases at J, leaving 8 bases unmatched. CDR1 is SGHTA and CDR2 is FQGNSA in the germline V gene. The CDR3 has 14 residues. CDR3 nucleotide sequence: TGTGCCAGCAGCGTCCAACAGGGGATAACTGAAGCTTTCTTT. It codes for CASSVQQGITEAFF.

The chain employs TRBV27 and TRBJ1-6; TRBD1 matches at 7 bases. V dropped 6 bases and J dropped 5; count of bases not matched to a gene: 7. This CDR3 has 15 amino acids. Germline CDR1 MNHEY, CDR2 SMNVEV (reference sequence). The CDR3 region has the DNA TGTGCCAGCAGGAGAGGACAGGTAGATAATTCACCCCTCCACTTT. Protein sequence: CASRRGQVDNSPLHF.

The rearrangement joins TRBV12-3 or TRBV12-4 to TRBJ2-7; possible D gene TRBD1, 5 bases. This CDR3 is 12 amino acids long. V was shortened by 5 bases and J by 3 bases, with 8 bases between the two germline ends. CDR3 sequence: CASSTGHYEQYF. Here the CDR3 DNA reads TGTGCCAGCAGTACAGGTCACTACGAGCAGTACTTC.

The V and J genes are TRBV5-5 and TRBJ1-4, with 7 bases identical to TRBD1. The CDR3 totals 14 residues. The germline V gene encodes CDR1 SGHKS and CDR2 YYEKEE (reference sequence). J lost 8 bases, V lost 4 bases, and 8 bases had no gene match. Here the CDR3 reads CASSPDRVGEKLFF. CDR3 DNA: TGTGCCAGCAGCCCCGACAGGGTTGGGGAAAAACTGTTTTTT.

The chain employs TRBV18 and TRBJ2-7, with TRBD1 matching over 10 bases. The ends lost 2 bases at V and 6 bases at J; junction bases unmatched: 4. The germline CDR1 and CDR2 sequences are KGHSH and LQKENI. CDR3 length: 14 residues. In nucleotides, the CDR3 is TGTGCCAGCTCACCAGGGGACAGGGGCTTCGAGCAGTACTTC. Translation gives CASSPGDRGFEQYF.

The chain recombines TRBV21-1 with TRBJ2-7; TRBD2 is taken as the D call from the table, unchecked against the DNA. TRBV21-1 is shown as a pseudogene. The length of the CDR3 is 14 residues. The CDR3 here is CASSSRLSPYEQYF. The CDR3 DNA is TGTGCCAGCAGCTCCCGACTGTCGCCCTACGAGCAGTACTTC.

The J gene is TRBJ1-1, the V gene TRBV7-3, with 7 bases identical to TRBD1. Germline loops: CDR1 SGHTA, CDR2 FQGTGA. CDR3 length: 15 amino acids. V was clipped by 4 bases and J by 1 base; unmatched bases: 6. The CDR3 sequence is CASSSNRGRNTEAFF. In DNA, the CDR3 is TGTGCCAGCAGCTCTAACAGGGGACGGAACACTGAAGCTTTCTTT.

V gene TRBV4-3 combines with J gene TRBJ1-2; 10 bases agree with TRBD1. With V trimmed by 0 bases and J by 3 bases, 1 base remained unmatched. The V gene's germline CDR1 is LGHNA and CDR2 YSLEER. This CDR3 is 15 amino acids long. The CDR3 sequence is CASSQETGGHYGYTF. Written as DNA, the CDR3 is TGCGCCAGCAGCCAAGAGACAGGGGGCCACTATGGCTACACCTTC.

The chain carries TRBV6-5 and TRBJ2-1; 7 bases match TRBD1. With 2 bases clipped from V and 14 bases from J, the junction kept 15 bases outside the gene matches. The CDR3 extends over 15 amino acids. Germline V gene data show CDR1 as MNHEY and CDR2 as SVGAGI. The DNA for the CDR3 is TGTGCCAGCAGTTACCACGCAACAGGGGATAGGACGAAGTTCTTC. Translation: CASSYHATGDRTKFF.

This clone has only a few counts. The chain has TRBV7-8 and TRBJ2-6; D remains unclear. The CDR3 is made up of 16 amino acids. CDR1 and CDR2 from the germline V gene are SGHVS and FQNEAQ. Trimming removed 0 bases from V and 0 bases from J, with 6 bases in between. The CDR3 nucleotides read TGTGCCAGCAGCTTAGCTCGGAGCTCTGGGGCCAACGTCCTGACTTTC. The encoded protein is CASSLARSSGANVLTF.

V is TRBV5-4 and J is TRBJ2-7; D is perhaps TRBD1 (5 bases). Germline CDR1 SGHNT, CDR2 YYREEE (reference sequence). Trimming pared 1 base from V and 6 bases from J, leaving 17 bases between. The CDR3 spans 15 residues. Here the CDR3 reads CASSLKGSKGVEQYF. As DNA, the CDR3 is TGTGCCAGCAGCTTGAAGGGTAGTAAAGGGGTCGAGCAGTACTTC.